The 26 T cell receptor beta chains reported below all come from one sample, sequenced in a study of monozygotic twins with inflammatory bowel disease. TCRdb reworked the 5' RACE reads into one entry per CDR3 protein, no DNA. The specimen's table records around 450,000 distinct CDR3 sequences. The sequencing sample was made of blood. These receptor sequences come from a human donor with ulcerative colitis or Crohn's disease, or a healthy co-twin of an affected twin (not recorded which).

The chain is built from TRBV5-1 and TRBJ1-5; TCRdb names TRBD1, which stays unverified in the absence of DNA. Germline loops: CDR1 SGHRS, CDR2 YFSETQ. This CDR3 is 15 amino acids long. CDR3 residues: CASSLDAPWEQPQHF.

This rearrangement joins TRBV7-2 to TRBJ2-7; the TCRdb D gene call, TRBD1, has no DNA to confirm it. Per the germline V gene, CDR1 is SGHTA and CDR2 is FQGNSA. The CDR3 length is 14 residues. The CDR3 loop reads CASSLSWDAHEQYF.

The chain joins TRBV7-2 to TRBJ1-4; TCRdb reports TRBD1, a call that lacks DNA to check it against. This CDR3 has 15 residues. CDR1 is SGHTA and CDR2 is FQGNSA in the germline V gene. CDR3 region: CASSLDLGGGEKLFF.

V usage is TRBV4-2 and J usage is TRBJ2-1; TCRdb returns TRBD2, unconfirmable since there is no DNA. From germline, CDR1 is LGHNA and CDR2 YNFKEQ. The CDR3 extends over 16 amino acids. CDR3 in amino acids: CASSHDPTSGRNEQFF.

This chain uses TRBV14 with TRBJ2-3; the D call from TCRdb, TRBD2, cannot be confirmed without DNA. Germline V gene data show CDR1 as SGHDN and CDR2 as FVKESK. The CDR3 loop spans 15 amino acids. CDR3 region: CASSPRDGSTDTQYF.

This sequence joins TRBV5-1 and TRBJ2-7; TCRdb's D call of TRBD1 is untestable without DNA. Germline CDR1 SGHRS, CDR2 YFSETQ. CDR3 length: 15 amino acids. CDR3: CASSLGQGTSYEQYF.

The chain couples TRBV5-6 to TRBJ1-2. Germline V gene lookup returns CDR1 SGHDT and CDR2 YYEEEE. The CDR3 runs to 13 residues. CDR3 amino acids: CASSTLAHYGYTF.

The chain links TRBV5-1 to TRBJ2-5; the TRBD1 assignment by TCRdb is unverifiable without DNA. The CDR3 extends over 15 amino acids. CDR1 and CDR2 (germline): SGHRS, YFSETQ. Here the CDR3 reads CASSPGGLVQETQYF. Based on the CDR3 plus reference TRBV5-1 and TRBJ2-5, the full variable domain is KAGVTQTPRYLIKTRGQQVTLSCSPISGHRSVSWYQQTPGQGLQFLFEYFSETQRNKGNFPGRFSGRQFSNSRSEMNVSTLELGDSALYLCASSPGGLVQETQYFGPGTRLLVL.

This sequence joins TRBV12-1 and TRBJ2-6; TCRdb's assignment of TRBD2 cannot be checked, as there is no DNA. TRBV12-1 is deemed a pseudogene. The CDR3 extends over 16 amino acids. The CDR3 spells CASSFRADSGANVLTF.

The chain has TRBV11-2 and TRBJ1-3; the D call from TCRdb, TRBD1, cannot be confirmed without DNA. CDR1 and CDR2 from the germline V gene are SGHAT and FQNNGV. The CDR3 consists of 18 residues. This CDR3 is CASSIYSPRDSSGNTIYF.

V is TRBV6-5 and J is TRBJ2-7; TCRdb's assignment of TRBD1 cannot be checked, as there is no DNA. Germline CDR1 MNHEY, CDR2 SVGAGI. This CDR3 comprises 14 residues. The CDR3 reads CASSYDQGSYEQYF.

The chain uses TRBV12-3 or TRBV12-4 and TRBJ2-1; TCRdb designates TRBD1, a call that cannot be tested without DNA. The CDR3 covers 13 residues. CDR3 sequence: CASSPGGHNEQFF.

The rearrangement joins TRBV7-6 to TRBJ2-7; TCRdb's assignment of TRBD2 cannot be checked, as there is no DNA. The germline CDR1 and CDR2 sequences are SGHVS and FNYEAQ. CDR3 length equals 15 residues. CDR3: CASTPGLATTYEQYF.

This chain links TRBV30 with TRBJ1-6. CDR1 is GTSNPN, CDR2 SVGIG, per germline (reference sequence). The CDR3 loop spans 16 amino acids. The chain's CDR3 is CAWNGAELYFNSPLHF.

The chain couples TRBV6-5 to TRBJ2-3; the D call from TCRdb, TRBD1, cannot be confirmed without DNA. CDR1 MNHEY and CDR2 SVGAGI come from the germline V gene. CDR3 length: 15 residues. CDR3 amino acids: CASSYGAPSTDTQYF.

The rearrangement joins TRBV5-1 to TRBJ2-1; with no DNA, the TCRdb D assignment of TRBD2 cannot be verified. Germline-derived CDR1 and CDR2 are SGHRS and YFSETQ. The CDR3 covers 11 residues. CDR3: CASSPGPVQFF.

CDR3 region: CASSVGYSNQPQHF. The chain combines TRBV9 with TRBJ1-5. Germline V CDR1 and CDR2: SGDLS, YYNGEE. The CDR3 loop spans 14 amino acids.

This chain uses TRBV4-2 with TRBJ1-2. Germline-derived CDR1 and CDR2 are LGHNA and YNFKEQ. The CDR3 totals 15 residues. The CDR3 loop reads CASSQEGGADYGYTF.

The J gene is TRBJ2-2, the V gene TRBV19. This CDR3 contains 11 residues. Germline values: CDR1 LNHDA, CDR2 SQIVND (reference sequence). The CDR3 here is CASIGIGELFF. Full variable domain (missing parts from reference TRBV19 and TRBJ2-2): DGGITQSPKYLFRKEGQNVTLSCEQNLNHDAMYWYRQDPGQGLRLIYYSQIVNDFQKGDIAEGYSVSREKKESFPLTVTSAQKNPTAFYLCASIGIGELFFGEGSRLTVL.

The genes are TRBV20-1 and TRBJ1-5. Germline V gene lookup returns CDR1 DFQATT and CDR2 SNEGSKA (reference sequence). The CDR3 contains 14 residues. The CDR3 is CSATRGWGDQPQHF.

The rearrangement links TRBV20-1 to TRBJ2-7; TCRdb calls TRBD1, which cannot be checked without DNA. CDR1 and CDR2 from the germline V gene are DFQATT and SNEGSKA (reference sequence). This CDR3 comprises 13 residues. CDR3 residues: CSAGGQFPYEQYF.

This chain links TRBV6-1 with TRBJ2-1; TCRdb indicates TRBD2, and absent DNA this call remains unverified. In germline, CDR1 is MNHNS, CDR2 SASEGT. The CDR3 extends over 16 amino acids. The CDR3 spells CASSERASGAYNEQFF.

The chain recombines TRBV3-1 with TRBJ2-1; TCRdb reports TRBD2, a call that lacks DNA to check it against. The CDR3 has 15 residues. Per germline, CDR1 LGHDT and CDR2 YNNKEL (reference sequence). CDR3 in amino acids: CASSLGGRRYNEQFF.

The chain carries TRBV20-1 and TRBJ2-7; TCRdb reports TRBD1, a call that lacks DNA to check it against. The CDR3 contains 15 residues. The germline V gene encodes CDR1 DFQATT and CDR2 SNEGSKA (reference sequence). The CDR3 sequence: CSARDPQGNGYEQYF.

V is TRBV9 and J is TRBJ1-6; the D gene TCRdb calls, TRBD1, cannot be checked with no DNA. In germline, CDR1 is SGDLS, CDR2 YYNGEE. This CDR3 contains 14 residues. The CDR3 is CASSVSAGDSPLHF.

The chain employs TRBV19 and TRBJ1-2. The CDR3 consists of 13 residues. The germline gives CDR1 LNHDA, CDR2 SQIVND (reference sequence). This CDR3 is CATRTGGGYGYTF. The full variable domain, with the rest looked up from reference TRBV19 and TRBJ1-2, is DGGITQSPKYLFRKEGQNVTLSCEQNLNHDAMYWYRQDPGQGLRLIYYSQIVNDFQKGDIAEGYSVSREKKESFPLTVTSAQKNPTAFYLCATRTGGGYGYTFGSGTRLTVV.